These 18 T cell receptor beta chains were sequenced from one sample in a study of cytomegalovirus exposure and HLA in healthy donors. Researchers ran the PCR with 60 Vbeta and 13 Jbeta primers. Only in-frame clones appear in the TCRdb table, and some are missing; sequencing was by immunoSEQ multiplex PCR. Here the sample spans about 69,000 clones, about 74% being singletons. Material: PBMCs. The receptors here all came from a woman aged 55-70 years in good health and CMV-seropositive.

V is TRBV27 and J is TRBJ2-3, with D possibly matching TRBD1 (5 bases). Trimming left V 1 base short and J 5 bases short, with 16 bases between. Germline CDR1 and CDR2: MNHEY and SMNVEV (reference sequence). The CDR3 covers 16 residues. Here the CDR3 reads CASSLFSGRVGDTQYF. DNA for the CDR3: TGTGCCAGCAGTTTATTTTCGGGCAGGGTAGGAGATACGCAGTATTTT.

This sequence joins TRBV29-1 and TRBJ1-1; D is ambiguous. Trimming shortened V by 6 bases and J by 2 bases, and 13 bases separated the two germline ends. Germline V gene sequence: CDR1 SQVTM, CDR2 ANQGSEA. This CDR3 region has 13 residues. CDR3 sequence reads: CSVPFNGNTEAFF. The DNA of the CDR3 is TGCAGCGTCCCATTTAACGGTAACACTGAAGCTTTCTTT.

This clone was recorded a few times. The J gene is TRBJ1-5, the V gene TRBV28; 8 bases fit TRBD1. V was pared by 5 bases and J by 5 bases, with 11 bases of the junction left unmatched. The length of the CDR3 is 16 residues. Germline assignment: CDR1 MDHEN and CDR2 SYDVKM. The CDR3 loop is CASSPTDRGRDQPQHF. Written as DNA, the CDR3 is TGTGCCAGCAGTCCGACAGACAGGGGTCGAGATCAGCCCCAGCATTTT. The full variable domain, with the rest looked up from reference TRBV28 and TRBJ1-5, is DVKVTQSSRYLVKRTGEKVFLECVQDMDHENMFWYRQDPGLGLRLIYFSYDVKMKEKGDIPEGYSVSREKKERFSLILESASTNQTSMYLCASSPTDRGRDQPQHFGDGTRLSIL.

This chain uses TRBV30 with TRBJ1-6; D unresolved. This CDR3 region has 13 residues. Germline V gene sequence: CDR1 GTSNPN, CDR2 SVGIG (reference sequence). Between the trimmed V and J ends, which lost 0 bases and 6 bases, there was a span of 6 bases. CDR3 nucleotide sequence: TGTGCCTGGAGTGTACTTGTTAATTCACCCCTCCACTTT. Translated: CAWSVLVNSPLHF. Full variable domain (outside the CDR3, taken from reference TRBV30 and TRBJ1-6): SQTIHQWPATLVQPVGSPLSLECTVEGTSNPNLYWYRQAAGRGLQLLFYSVGIGQISSEVPQNLSASRPQDRQFILSSKKLLLSDSGFYLCAWSVLVNSPLHFGNGTRLTVT.

The chain has TRBV13 and TRBJ2-3; TRBD2 matches at 7 bases. The CDR3 runs 16 residues. Germline loops: CDR1 PRHDT, CDR2 FYEKMQ (reference sequence). The ends lost 4 bases at V and 1 base at J; junction bases unmatched: 8. The CDR3 DNA reads as TGTGCCAGCAGCTGGCGGTTAGCGGGCCGCACAGATACGCAGTATTTT. Its translation: CASSWRLAGRTDTQYF.

The chain couples TRBV7-9 to TRBJ1-1; 9 bases map to TRBD1. This CDR3 is built from 14 residues. J was trimmed by 5 bases and V by 7 bases; bases with no gene match: 8. Germline V gene data show CDR1 as SEHNR and CDR2 as FQNEAQ (reference sequence). For the CDR3, the DNA is TGTGCCAGCACGTGGGGACAGGGAGAAACTGAAGCTTTCTTT. It encodes CASTWGQGETEAFF. Based on the CDR3 plus reference TRBV7-9 and TRBJ1-1, the full variable domain is DTGVSQNPRHKITKRGQNVTFRCDPISEHNRLYWYRQTLGQGPEFLTYFQNEAQLEKSRLLSDRFSAERPKGSFSTLEIQRTEQGDSAMYLCASTWGQGETEAFFGQGTRLTVV.

A few counts support this clone. The rearrangement joins TRBV7-9 to TRBJ2-7, with 9 bases fitting TRBD1. The CDR3 extends over 15 amino acids. V was pared by 3 bases and J by 3 bases, with 6 bases of the junction left unmatched. Germline V gene lookup returns CDR1 SEHNR and CDR2 FQNEAQ (reference sequence). CDR3 coding DNA: TGTGCCAGCAGCTTCGGACAGGGGATTTACTACGAGCAGTACTTC. Protein sequence: CASSFGQGIYYEQYF.

The chain joins TRBV5-1 to TRBJ2-3, with TRBD2 matching over 12 bases. The CDR3 is made up of 18 amino acids. V was clipped by 0 bases and J by 4 bases; unmatched bases: 9. In germline, CDR1 is SGHRS, CDR2 YFSETQ. The DNA for the CDR3 is TGCGCCAGCAGCTTGGCCTGGACTAGCGGGGTAATTGCAGATACGCAGTATTTT. Protein sequence: CASSLAWTSGVIADTQYF.

The chain employs TRBV5-1 and TRBJ2-7, with no clear D. Germline V gene sequence: CDR1 SGHRS, CDR2 YFSETQ. Trimming took 0 bases from V and 0 from J, leaving 10 bases between them. The CDR3 runs 15 residues. For the CDR3, the DNA is TGCGCCAGCAGCTTGGAGGCAGCAGGCTCCTACGAGCAGTACTTC. It yields the protein CASSLEAAGSYEQYF.

Worth noting for this clone: Its ends do not fully match the called genes, so a read error is possible. This chain uses TRBV7-9 with TRBJ1-5; tentatively, D is TRBD1 (6 bases). This CDR3 spans 16 amino acids. Germline V lookup: CDR1 SEHNR, CDR2 FQNEAQ (reference sequence). DNA of the CDR3: TGTGCCAGCAGCCTAGCTCCAGGGGTAGGCAATCAGCCCCAGCATTTT. Translating it yields CASSLAPGVGNQPQHF.

This clone was detected only once. V is TRBV13 and J is TRBJ1-2; D unclear. Per the germline V gene, CDR1 is PRHDT and CDR2 is FYEKMQ (reference sequence). Trimming cost V 8 bases and J 5 bases, with 9 bases left between them. CDR3 length: 11 residues. The CDR3 loop is CASGELYGYTF. For the CDR3, the DNA is TGTGCCAGCGGCGAACTATATGGCTACACCTTC.

The chain recombines TRBV7-3 with TRBJ2-2; 9 bases agree with TRBD1. The V gene end was trimmed by 5 bases and the J gene end by 3 bases; junction bases not matched to a gene: 4. Per the germline V gene, CDR1 is SGHTA and CDR2 is FQGTGA. This CDR3 region has 15 residues. CDR3 bases: TGTGCCAGCAGCAAACAGGGGGCCGACACCGGGGAGCTGTTTTTT. Its protein is CASSKQGADTGELFF.

Notes on this clone: This CDR3 fails to terminate in the conserved phenylalanine or tryptophan, so it likely reflects a read error. The V call is TRBV10-3, the J call TRBJ1-5; 7 positions agree with TRBD1. This CDR3 is 14 amino acids long. Trimming cost V 10 bases and J 0 bases; bases outside gene matches: 6. Germline V gene data show CDR1 as ENHRY and CDR2 as SYGVKD. The CDR3 DNA sequence: TGTGCCAGTTCAACAGGGGATAGCAATCAGCCCCAGCATGTT. This sequence encodes CASSTGDSNQPQHV.

The chain uses TRBV10-3 and TRBJ1-6; 8 bases are a match to TRBD1. The CDR3 totals 16 residues. Germline values: CDR1 ENHRY, CDR2 SYGVKD. J gave up 10 bases and V 0 bases, and 8 bases lay outside the gene matches. The CDR3 sequence is CAISESPGTGGSPLHF. CDR3 bases: TGTGCCATCAGTGAGTCCCCCGGGACAGGCGGATCACCCCTCCACTTT.

The chain joins TRBV19 to TRBJ2-7, with a possible D match to TRBD1 (5 bases). CDR1 LNHDA and CDR2 SQIVND come from the germline V gene (reference sequence). V lost 4 bases to trimming and J lost 0 bases, with 7 bases between them. The CDR3 is 13 residues long. CDR3 amino acids: CASSTGNSYEQYF. DNA for the CDR3: TGTGCCAGTAGTACAGGGAACTCCTACGAGCAGTACTTC.

V gene TRBV30 combines with J gene TRBJ2-1, with D perhaps TRBD1 (5 bases). The germline CDR1 and CDR2 sequences are GTSNPN and SVGIG (reference sequence). The V end lost 0 bases, the J end lost 5 bases, and 11 bases lay between the germline ends. This CDR3 is built from 14 residues. The CDR3 nucleotides are TGTGCCTGGAGTGTTTTGGGGCGGAACAATGAGCAGTTCTTC. The encoded protein is CAWSVLGRNNEQFF.

The chain joins TRBV5-1 to TRBJ2-7; TRBD1 agrees at 12 bases. The CDR3 extends over 16 amino acids. The V gene end was trimmed by 1 base and the J gene end by 5 bases; junction bases not matched to a gene: 7. Germline lookup yields CDR1 SGHRS and CDR2 YFSETQ. The CDR3 bases are TGCGCCAGCAGCTTGTGGGGACAGGGGGCGGCCGACGAGCAGTACTTC. Translating gives CASSLWGQGAADEQYF.

V usage is TRBV7-9 and J usage is TRBJ2-1, with 11 bases aligning to TRBD2. Germline CDR1 and CDR2: SEHNR and FQNEAQ (reference sequence). The CDR3 runs to 15 residues. V lost 5 bases to trimming and J lost 7 bases; unmatched junction nucleotides: 7. CDR3 amino acids: CASSRASGGSNEQFF. DNA for the CDR3: TGTGCCAGCAGCCGGGCTAGCGGGGGGAGTAATGAGCAGTTCTTC. Drawing the rest from reference TRBV7-9 and TRBJ2-1, the complete variable domain is DTGVSQNPRHKITKRGQNVTFRCDPISEHNRLYWYRQTLGQGPEFLTYFQNEAQLEKSRLLSDRFSAERPKGSFSTLEIQRTEQGDSAMYLCASSRASGGSNEQFFGPGTRLTVL.